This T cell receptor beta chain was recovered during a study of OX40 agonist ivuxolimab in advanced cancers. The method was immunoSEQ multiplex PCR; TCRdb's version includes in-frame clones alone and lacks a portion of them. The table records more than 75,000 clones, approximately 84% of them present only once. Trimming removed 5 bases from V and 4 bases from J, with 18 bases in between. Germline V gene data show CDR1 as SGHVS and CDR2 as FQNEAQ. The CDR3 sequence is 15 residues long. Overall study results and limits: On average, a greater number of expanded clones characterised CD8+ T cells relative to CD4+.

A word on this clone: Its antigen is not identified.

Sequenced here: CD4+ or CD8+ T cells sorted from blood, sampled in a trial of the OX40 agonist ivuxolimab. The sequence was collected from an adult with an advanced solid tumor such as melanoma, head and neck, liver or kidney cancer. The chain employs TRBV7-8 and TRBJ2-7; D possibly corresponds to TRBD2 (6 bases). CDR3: CASSPRAGGWYEQYF. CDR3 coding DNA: TGTGCCAGCAGCCCCCGAGCAGGAGGGTGGTACGAGCAGTACTTC.